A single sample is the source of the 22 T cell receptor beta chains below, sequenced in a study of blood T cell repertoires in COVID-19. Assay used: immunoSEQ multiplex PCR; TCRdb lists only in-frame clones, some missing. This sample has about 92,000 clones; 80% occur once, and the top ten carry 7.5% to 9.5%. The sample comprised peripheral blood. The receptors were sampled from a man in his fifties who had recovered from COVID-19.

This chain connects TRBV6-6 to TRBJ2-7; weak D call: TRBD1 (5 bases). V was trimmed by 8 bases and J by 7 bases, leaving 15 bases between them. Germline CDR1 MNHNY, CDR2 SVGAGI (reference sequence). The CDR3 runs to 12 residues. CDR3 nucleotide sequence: TGTGCCAGCGGAGAAGGGGTCTGGGAGCAGTACTTC. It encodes CASGEGVWEQYF.

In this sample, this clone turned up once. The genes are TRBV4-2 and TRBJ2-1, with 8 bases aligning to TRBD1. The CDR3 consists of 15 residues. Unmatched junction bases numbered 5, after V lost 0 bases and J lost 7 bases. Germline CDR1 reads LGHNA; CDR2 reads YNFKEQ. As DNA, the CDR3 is TGTGCCAGCAGCCAAGATGTCCAGGGGGCAAATGAGCAGTTCTTC. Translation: CASSQDVQGANEQFF.

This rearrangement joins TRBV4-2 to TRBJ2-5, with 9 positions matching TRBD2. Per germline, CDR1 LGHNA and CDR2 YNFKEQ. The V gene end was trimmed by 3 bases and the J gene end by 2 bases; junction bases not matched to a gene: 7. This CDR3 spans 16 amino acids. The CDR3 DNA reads TGTGCCAGCAGCCAGACCGTAGCGGGGGCTCAAGAGACCCAGTACTTC. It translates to CASSQTVAGAQETQYF.

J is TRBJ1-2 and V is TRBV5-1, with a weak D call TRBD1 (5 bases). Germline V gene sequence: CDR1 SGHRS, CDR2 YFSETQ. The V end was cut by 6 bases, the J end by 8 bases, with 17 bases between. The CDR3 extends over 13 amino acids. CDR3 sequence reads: CASTPGGVRGYTF. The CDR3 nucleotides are TGCGCCAGCACCCCGGGAGGGGTCAGGGGCTACACCTTC.

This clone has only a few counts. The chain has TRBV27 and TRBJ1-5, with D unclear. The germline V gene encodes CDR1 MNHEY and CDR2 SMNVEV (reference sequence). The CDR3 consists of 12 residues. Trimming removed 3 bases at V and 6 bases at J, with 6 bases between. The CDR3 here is CASSFRGQPQHF. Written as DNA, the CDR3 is TGTGCCAGCAGTTTTCGGGGTCAGCCCCAGCATTTT.

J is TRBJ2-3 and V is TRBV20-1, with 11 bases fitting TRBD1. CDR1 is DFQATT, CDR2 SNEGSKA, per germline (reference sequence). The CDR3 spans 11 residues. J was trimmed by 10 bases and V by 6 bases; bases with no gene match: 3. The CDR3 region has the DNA TGCAGTGCAACGGGACAGGGGGCGCAGTATTTT. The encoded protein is CSATGQGAQYF.

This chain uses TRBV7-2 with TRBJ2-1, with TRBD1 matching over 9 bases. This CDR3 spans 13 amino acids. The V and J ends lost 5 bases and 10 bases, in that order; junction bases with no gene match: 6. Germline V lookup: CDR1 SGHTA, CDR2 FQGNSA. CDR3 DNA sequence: TGTGCCAGCAGCGTTGGACAGGGGACAGAGCAGTTCTTC. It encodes CASSVGQGTEQFF. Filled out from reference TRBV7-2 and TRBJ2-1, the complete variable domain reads GAGVSQSPSNKVTEKGKDVELRCDPISGHTALYWYRQSLGQGLEFLIYFQGNSAPDKSGLPSDRFSAERTGGSVSTLTIQRTQQEDSAVYLCASSVGQGTEQFFGPGTRLTVL.

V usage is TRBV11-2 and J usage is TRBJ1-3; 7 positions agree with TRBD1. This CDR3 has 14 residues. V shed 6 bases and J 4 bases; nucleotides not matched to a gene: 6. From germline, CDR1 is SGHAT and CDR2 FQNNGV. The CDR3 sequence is CASRRDSAGNTIYF. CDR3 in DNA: TGTGCCAGCAGAAGGGACAGTGCAGGAAACACCATATATTTT.

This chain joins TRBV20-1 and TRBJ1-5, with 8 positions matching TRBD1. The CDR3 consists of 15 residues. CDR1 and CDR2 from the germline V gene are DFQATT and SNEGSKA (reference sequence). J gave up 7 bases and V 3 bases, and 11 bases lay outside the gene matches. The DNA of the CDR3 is TGCAGTGCTAGTGGACAACTCAGGGGGCCGCAGCCCCAGCATTTT. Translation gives CSASGQLRGPQPQHF.

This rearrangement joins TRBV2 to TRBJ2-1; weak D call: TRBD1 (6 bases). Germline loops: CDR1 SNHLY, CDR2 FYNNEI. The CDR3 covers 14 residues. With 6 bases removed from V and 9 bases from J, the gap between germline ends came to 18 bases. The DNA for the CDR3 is TGTGCCAGCAGAGGTCCCCAGGGGAAAGGTGAGCAGTTCTTC. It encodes CASRGPQGKGEQFF.

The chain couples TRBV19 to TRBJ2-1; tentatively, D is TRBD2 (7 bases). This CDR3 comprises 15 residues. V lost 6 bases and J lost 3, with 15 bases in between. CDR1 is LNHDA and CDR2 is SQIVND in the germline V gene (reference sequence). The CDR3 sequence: CASRIGGGIYNEQFF. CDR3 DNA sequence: TGTGCCAGTAGGATTGGGGGGGGCATCTACAATGAGCAGTTCTTC.

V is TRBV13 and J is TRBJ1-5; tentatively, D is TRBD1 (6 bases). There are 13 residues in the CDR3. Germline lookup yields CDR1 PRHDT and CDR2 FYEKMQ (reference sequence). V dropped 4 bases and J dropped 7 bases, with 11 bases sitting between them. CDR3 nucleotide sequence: TGTGCCAGCAGCTCGTACAGGGAACAGCCCCAGCATTTT. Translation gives CASSSYREQPQHF.

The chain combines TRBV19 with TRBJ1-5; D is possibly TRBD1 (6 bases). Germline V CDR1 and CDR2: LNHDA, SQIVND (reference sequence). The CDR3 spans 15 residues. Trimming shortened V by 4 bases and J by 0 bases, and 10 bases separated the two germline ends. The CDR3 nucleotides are TGTGCCAGTAGTACGGCAGGGGCTAGCAATCAGCCCCAGCATTTT. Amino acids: CASSTAGASNQPQHF.

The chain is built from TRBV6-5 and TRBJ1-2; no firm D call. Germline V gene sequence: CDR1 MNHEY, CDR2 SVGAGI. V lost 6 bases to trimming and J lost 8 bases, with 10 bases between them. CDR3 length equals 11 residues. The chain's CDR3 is CASSQAGGYTF. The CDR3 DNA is TGTGCCAGCAGCCAGGCTGGCGGCTACACCTTC.

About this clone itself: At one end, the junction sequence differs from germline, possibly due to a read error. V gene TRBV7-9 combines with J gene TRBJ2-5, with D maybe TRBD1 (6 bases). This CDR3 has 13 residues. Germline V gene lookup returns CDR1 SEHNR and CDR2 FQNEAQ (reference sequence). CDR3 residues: CASSYDRLEPQYF. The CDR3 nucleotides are TGTGCCAGCAGCTACGACAGGCTAGAGCCCCAGTACTTC. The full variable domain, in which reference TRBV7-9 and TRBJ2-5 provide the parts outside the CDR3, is DTGVSQNPRHKITKRGQNVTFRCDPISEHNRLYWYRQTLGQGPEFLTYFQNEAQLEKSRLLSDRFSAERPKGSFSTLEIQRTEQGDSAMYLCASSYDRLEPQYFGPGTRLLVL.

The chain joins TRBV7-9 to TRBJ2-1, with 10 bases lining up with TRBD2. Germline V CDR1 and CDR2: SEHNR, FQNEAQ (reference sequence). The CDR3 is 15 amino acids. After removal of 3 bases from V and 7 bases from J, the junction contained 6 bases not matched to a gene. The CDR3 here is CASSFPAGGQNEQFF. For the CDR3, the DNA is TGTGCCAGCAGCTTTCCAGCGGGGGGGCAAAATGAGCAGTTCTTC.

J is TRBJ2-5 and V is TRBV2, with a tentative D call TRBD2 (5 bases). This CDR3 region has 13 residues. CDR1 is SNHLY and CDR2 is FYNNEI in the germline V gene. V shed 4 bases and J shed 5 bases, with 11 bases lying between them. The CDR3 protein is CASSAEGLETQYF. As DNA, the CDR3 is TGTGCCAGCAGTGCTGAGGGCCTGGAGACCCAGTACTTC.

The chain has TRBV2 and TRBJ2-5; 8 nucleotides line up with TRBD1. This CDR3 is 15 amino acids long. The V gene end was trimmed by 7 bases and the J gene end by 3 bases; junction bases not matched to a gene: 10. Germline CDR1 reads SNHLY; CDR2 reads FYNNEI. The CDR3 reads CASNNQGAREETQYF. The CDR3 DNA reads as TGTGCCAGCAACAACCAGGGGGCGAGGGAAGAGACCCAGTACTTC.

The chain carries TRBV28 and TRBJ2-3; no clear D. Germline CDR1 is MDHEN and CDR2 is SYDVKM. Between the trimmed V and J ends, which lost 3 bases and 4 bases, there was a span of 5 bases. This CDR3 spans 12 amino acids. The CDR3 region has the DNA TGTGCCAGCAGTTTCGGTGCAGATACGCAGTATTTT. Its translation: CASSFGADTQYF.

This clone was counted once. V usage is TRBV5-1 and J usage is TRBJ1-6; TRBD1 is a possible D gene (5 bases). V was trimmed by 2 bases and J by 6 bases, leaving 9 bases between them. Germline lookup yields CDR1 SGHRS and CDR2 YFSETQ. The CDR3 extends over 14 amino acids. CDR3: CASSLLQGNSPLHF. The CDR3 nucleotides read TGCGCCAGCAGCTTACTCCAGGGTAATTCACCCCTCCACTTT.

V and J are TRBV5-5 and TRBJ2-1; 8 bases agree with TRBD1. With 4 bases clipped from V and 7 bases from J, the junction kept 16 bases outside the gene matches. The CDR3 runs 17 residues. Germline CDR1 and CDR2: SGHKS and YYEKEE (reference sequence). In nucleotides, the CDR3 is TGTGCCAGCAGCCGTGGTGGACAGGGAGTTTTGAGGAATGAGCAGTTCTTC. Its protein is CASSRGGQGVLRNEQFF.

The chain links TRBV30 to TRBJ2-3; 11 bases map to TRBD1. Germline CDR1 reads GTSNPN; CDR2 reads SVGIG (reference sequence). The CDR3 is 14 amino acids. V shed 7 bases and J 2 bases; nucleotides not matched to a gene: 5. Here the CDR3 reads CALGTGGDTDTQYF. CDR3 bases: TGTGCCTTGGGGACAGGGGGTGACACAGATACGCAGTATTTT.